This TCR beta chain stems from a study of blood T cell repertoires in COVID-19. Overall study context: Acute and convalescent COVID-19 samples came from the United States, Italy and Spain. In each case, the material was cDNA or gDNA derived from T cells, B-cell-depleted T cells, or PBMCs.

How the authors handled the data: Amplification of reference gene primers was used by the study to estimate nucleated cell counts. Measured with immunoSEQ multiplex PCR; TCRdb has only the in-frame clones, and not every one. Clone size and the V and J calls come from that table; the DNA yielded D and trimming. Among about 130,000 clones listed, around 85% were seen once. The CDR3 totals 15 residues. Germline V gene lookup returns CDR1 MRHNA and CDR2 SNTAGT. V was clipped by 4 bases and J by 6 bases; unmatched bases: 3. Source material: peripheral blood. The sequence was obtained from a human donor in a cohort sampled during active COVID-19. The rearrangement uses TRBV6-4 and TRBJ2-1; 13 nucleotides align to TRBD2. The CDR3 loop is CASSATSGRANEQFF. As DNA, the CDR3 is TGTGCCAGCAGTGCCACTAGCGGGAGGGCCAATGAGCAGTTCTTC.